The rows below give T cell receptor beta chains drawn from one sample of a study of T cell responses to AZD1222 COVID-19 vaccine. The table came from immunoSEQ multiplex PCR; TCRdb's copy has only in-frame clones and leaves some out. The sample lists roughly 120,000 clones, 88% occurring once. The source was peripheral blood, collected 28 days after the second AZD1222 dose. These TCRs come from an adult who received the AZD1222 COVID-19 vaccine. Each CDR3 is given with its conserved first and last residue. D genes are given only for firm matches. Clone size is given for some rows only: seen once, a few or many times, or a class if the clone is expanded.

DNA: TGTGCCAGCAGCTTGAGTCATAGCGCTGAAGCTTTCTTT; CDR3: CASSLSHSAEAFF; J: TRBJ1-1; size: -; D: -; V: TRBV11-2
DNA: TGTGCCAGCAGTTACTCACCCCCAGGGGGGATCTACAATGAGCAGTTCTTC; CDR3: CASSYSPPGGIYNEQFF; J: TRBJ2-1; size: -; D: -; V: TRBV6-2/TRBV6-3
DNA: TGTGCCAGCAGCTTAGGCCGGACTAGCGGGAGCTACGAGCAGTACTTC; CDR3: CASSLGRTSGSYEQYF; J: TRBJ2-7; size: -; D: TRBD2; V: TRBV7-8
DNA: TGTGCCAGCTCACCACAGGGGGCCGCGTCCTACGAGCAGTACTTC; CDR3: CASSPQGAASYEQYF; J: TRBJ2-7; size: -; D: TRBD1; V: TRBV18
DNA: TGCAGTGCTAGTGGAGCGCAGGGGGATTCGGCTGGGGCCAACGTCCTGACTTTC; CDR3: CSASGAQGDSAGANVLTF; J: TRBJ2-6; size: -; D: TRBD1; V: TRBV20-1
DNA: TGTGCCAGTAGTATAGGGCCAGCGCTCAATCAGCCCCAGCATTTT; CDR3: CASSIGPALNQPQHF; J: TRBJ1-5; size: -; D: -; V: TRBV19
DNA: TGTGCCAGCAGGAAGGGGGTTAACTATGGCTACACCTTC; CDR3: CASRKGVNYGYTF; J: TRBJ1-2; size: -; D: -; V: TRBV14
DNA: TGTGCCAGCAGCTTAGCGGGACTAGCGGGGAATCGGGAGCAGTTCTTC; CDR3: CASSLAGLAGNREQFF; J: TRBJ2-1; size: -; D: TRBD2; V: TRBV7-2
DNA: TGTGCCAGCAGTGCAGGCGTGGGGGAGCAGTACTTC; CDR3: CASSAGVGEQYF; J: TRBJ2-7; size: -; D: -; V: TRBV2
DNA: TGCGCCAGCAGCCAAGCACCGGACAGGGTGTTACATGGCTACACCTTC; CDR3: CASSQAPDRVLHGYTF; J: TRBJ1-2; size: -; D: TRBD1; V: TRBV4-1
DNA: TGTGCCAGCACTCTGAAGCCGGGGGCCTACAATGAGCAGTTCTTC; CDR3: CASTLKPGAYNEQFF; J: TRBJ2-1; size: -; D: -; V: TRBV27
DNA: TGTGCCAGCAGTGAGCTACCACTAGCGGACCCCCGGGATACGCAGTATTTT; CDR3: CASSELPLADPRDTQYF; J: TRBJ2-3; size: few; D: TRBD2; V: TRBV6-1
DNA: TGTGCCAGCTCCTTGTGGGGGGGGACAGGGGTGGAAAAACTGTTTTTT; CDR3: CASSLWGGTGVEKLFF; J: TRBJ1-4; size: -; D: TRBD1; V: TRBV28
DNA: TGTGCCAGCAGCTTAGCAGCGGGAGTAGAGACCCAGTACTTC; CDR3: CASSLAAGVETQYF; J: TRBJ2-5; size: -; D: TRBD2; V: TRBV7-9
DNA: TGTGCCAGCAGCTTAGGAGGGGGAAGTAACACTGAAGCTTTCTTT; CDR3: CASSLGGGSNTEAFF; J: TRBJ1-1; size: -; D: -; V: TRBV7-6
DNA: TGTGCCAGCAGCTTAATTGCAGGGGATGGAAACACCATATATTTT; CDR3: CASSLIAGDGNTIYF; J: TRBJ1-3; size: -; D: -; V: TRBV7-2
DNA: TGCGCCAGCAGCCAAGATGGGATCAAAGGGCTGGGGAACACTGAAGCTTTCTTT; CDR3: CASSQDGIKGLGNTEAFF; J: TRBJ1-1; size: -; D: -; V: TRBV4-3
DNA: TGTGCCAGTAGTATAGATCATGGAGCCTCTTCGTACAATGAGCAGTTCTTC; CDR3: CASSIDHGASSYNEQFF; J: TRBJ2-1; size: -; D: -; V: TRBV19
DNA: TGTGCCAGCAGCTTAGACCTGGACTCTACGGGGGAGCTGTTTTTT; CDR3: CASSLDLDSTGELFF; J: TRBJ2-2; size: few; D: -; V: TRBV11-3
DNA: TGTGCCAGCAGCTTAGGGGCCAGGGGCGGAAACACCATATATTTT; CDR3: CASSLGARGGNTIYF; J: TRBJ1-3; size: once; D: -; V: TRBV7-2
DNA: TGTGCCAGTACCGCTAGCGGACGGGAGCAGTTCTTC; CDR3: CASTASGREQFF; J: TRBJ2-1; size: -; D: TRBD2; V: TRBV19
DNA: TGTGCCAGCTTTTCGGACAGCCAAATGATGAGAGGCTACACCTTC; CDR3: CASFSDSQMMRGYTF; J: TRBJ1-2; size: few; D: -; V: TRBV6-6
DNA: TGTGCCACGGACCTGAACTATGGCTACACCTTC; CDR3: CATDLNYGYTF; J: TRBJ1-2; size: -; D: -; V: TRBV2
DNA: TGTGCCAGTTGGGAAGACTATGGCTACACCTTC; CDR3: CASWEDYGYTF; J: TRBJ1-2; size: -; D: -; V: TRBV19
DNA: TGTGCCAGCAGCTTGTACGGTGATGGCGAGCAGTACTTC; CDR3: CASSLYGDGEQYF; J: TRBJ2-7; size: -; D: -; V: TRBV7-8
DNA: TGCGCCAGCAGCCAAGCCAACGGACTAGGCGGAGAGACCCAGTACTTC; CDR3: CASSQANGLGGETQYF; J: TRBJ2-5; size: -; D: TRBD2; V: TRBV4-1
DNA: TGCAGTGCTAGAAAAGACAGAGAAGCTTTCTTT; CDR3: CSARKDREAFF; J: TRBJ1-1; size: -; D: -; V: TRBV20-1
DNA: TGTGCCAGTAGTATAATGGTGGGACCTAACAATCAGCCCCAGCATTTT; CDR3: CASSIMVGPNNQPQHF; J: TRBJ1-5; size: -; D: -; V: TRBV19
DNA: TGTGCCAGCAGTAACGGGGGAAGACAGGGCAATGAGCAGTTCTTC; CDR3: CASSNGGRQGNEQFF; J: TRBJ2-1; size: -; D: -; V: TRBV6-6
DNA: TGTGCCAGCAGCGTTGGCAGCGGGAATGAAAAACTGTTTTTT; CDR3: CASSVGSGNEKLFF; J: TRBJ1-4; size: -; D: -; V: TRBV9
DNA: TGTGCCTGGATGTGGGGGTCAGATACGTCCGAAAAACTGTTTTTT; CDR3: CAWMWGSDTSEKLFF; J: TRBJ1-4; size: once; D: -; V: TRBV30
DNA: TGTGCCATCAGCGGGAGTTGGTACGAGCAGTACTTC; CDR3: CAISGSWYEQYF; J: TRBJ2-7; size: -; D: -; V: TRBV10-3
DNA: TGTGCCAGCACAACTAGCGGGAGTTCCGAGCAGTACTTC; CDR3: CASTTSGSSEQYF; J: TRBJ2-7; size: -; D: TRBD2; V: TRBV27
DNA: TGTGCCACCAGCAGAGAGGGGATTGTCGGGACAGCTAACTATGGCTACACCTTC; CDR3: CATSREGIVGTANYGYTF; J: TRBJ1-2; size: -; D: TRBD1; V: TRBV15
DNA: TGTGCCAGCAGCCCGGACAGGGGGCGTAATCAGCCCCAGCATTTT; CDR3: CASSPDRGRNQPQHF; J: TRBJ1-5; size: -; D: TRBD1; V: TRBV5-6
DNA: TGTGCCAGCAGCCAGGGAAGGGGCACTGAAGCTTTCTTT; CDR3: CASSQGRGTEAFF; J: TRBJ1-1; size: -; D: -; V: TRBV3-1/TRBV3-2
DNA: TGTGCCAGCAGCTTACAGGGGGCGATGACTGAAGCTTTCTTT; CDR3: CASSLQGAMTEAFF; J: TRBJ1-1; size: -; D: TRBD1; V: TRBV11-3
DNA: TGTGCCAGCAGTGACTGGGAAGGGCAGCCCCAGCATTTT; CDR3: CASSDWEGQPQHF; J: TRBJ1-5; size: few; D: -; V: TRBV25-1
DNA: TGTGCCAGTAGTATAGGGGGAGGTATTTCGAAGTATTTT; CDR3: CASSIGGGISKYF; J: TRBJ2-3; size: once; D: -; V: TRBV19
DNA: TGTGCCAGCAGCCAGACTAGAGCAGATACGCAGTATTTT; CDR3: CASSQTRADTQYF; J: TRBJ2-3; size: -; D: -; V: TRBV7-3
DNA: TGCGCCAGCAGCCAAGTAGGACAGCCTAATCAGCCCCAGCATTTT; CDR3: CASSQVGQPNQPQHF; J: TRBJ1-5; size: few; D: -; V: TRBV4-1
DNA: TGTGCCAGTGGGAACAGGGGGATCTACGAGCAGTACTTC; CDR3: CASGNRGIYEQYF; J: TRBJ2-7; size: once; D: TRBD1; V: TRBV19